Listed here is a single TCR beta chain. The source of the sample is a study of blood T cell repertoires in COVID-19. Original processing notes: Estimated nucleated cell counts came from reference gene primer amplification. Only in-frame clones appear in the TCRdb table, and some are missing; sequencing was by immunoSEQ multiplex PCR. Clone size and the V and J calls come from that table; the DNA yielded D and trimming. The sample includes about 170,000 clones, 86% of them seen just once. Germline values: CDR1 SGHNT, CDR2 YYREEE (reference sequence). The CDR3 totals 16 residues. V was clipped by 4 bases and J by 9 bases; unmatched bases: 13.

The source is a woman aged 80 or older in a cohort sampled during active or convalescent COVID-19. The sample was peripheral blood. The V call is TRBV5-4, the J call TRBJ2-1, with 10 bases fitting TRBD1. This CDR3 is CASSLPPGQGWGEQFF. CDR3 DNA sequence: TGTGCCAGCAGCCTACCCCCGGGACAGGGGTGGGGTGAGCAGTTCTTC. Complete variable domain (other parts from reference TRBV5-4 and TRBJ2-1): ETGVTQSPTHLIKTRGQQVTLRCSSQSGHNTVSWYQQALGQGPQFIFQYYREEENGRGNFPPRFSGLQFPNYSSELNVNALELDDSALYLCASSLPPGQGWGEQFFGPGTRLTVL.